Below are 14 T cell receptor beta chains sequenced from a single sample in a study of tumor-infiltrating lymphocytes in primary liver carcinoma. Co-extraction of both nucleic acids (RNA and DNA) used about 20-34 mg of unsorted bulk tissue. The input was approximately 0.45 ug total RNA; TCR beta cDNA was made from it with a constant-region primer. Nested multiplex PCR, run for three rounds with slightly modified ARM-PCR, yielded TCR beta libraries. PCR rounds one and two used TRBV1-TRBV30 forward primers with a C-beta reverse primer for approximately 11 cycles each. In TCRdb, the multiplex PCR reads were re-called with MiXCR into one record per CDR3 protein. Among roughly 30,000 distinct CDR3 sequences listed, 60% to 85% were seen once. Sequenced material: liver tumor tissue from sampling region 5. Subset of the sample: tumor region T5, tumor centre. These receptors were collected from a man aged 35-49 years with primary liver carcinoma and hepatitis B virus infection.

With respect to this clonotype: Because the CDR3 is missing its conserved closing phenylalanine or tryptophan, this is likely a read error. The rearrangement uses TRBV4-3 and TRBJ2-1; D is possibly TRBD2 (6 bases). In germline, CDR1 is LGHNA, CDR2 YSLEER. The CDR3 consists of 16 residues. Here the CDR3 reads CASRQVLASTYNEQFV. As DNA, the CDR3 is TGCGCCAGCAGGCAAGTACTAGCCTCCACCTACAATGAGCAGTTCGTC.

This clonotype occurred a few times. Possible read error: a much larger clone is one base away. This chain links TRBV13 with TRBJ2-5; D is perhaps TRBD2 (6 bases). Trimming removed 7 bases at V and 3 bases at J, with 21 bases between. The CDR3 has 16 residues. Looked up from germline, CDR1 is PRHDT and CDR2 is FYEKMQ (reference sequence). The CDR3 is CASNPTRRGGEETQYF. The CDR3 DNA follows: TGTGCCAGCAACCCTACCCGGAGAGGAGGGGAAGAGACCCAGTACTTC.

This chain joins TRBV29-1 and TRBJ2-2, with D perhaps matching TRBD1 (5 bases). The CDR3 has 10 amino acids. V lost 6 bases and J lost 8, with 7 bases in between. Germline V gives CDR1 SQVTM, CDR2 ANQGSEA. The CDR3 loop is CSVGQGELFF. In DNA form, the CDR3 reads TGCAGCGTGGGGCAGGGGGAGCTGTTTTTT.

The chain recombines TRBV6-2 or TRBV6-3 with TRBJ1-1; 8 bases map to TRBD1. CDR1 is MNHEY and CDR2 is SVGEGT in the germline V gene. With 7 bases clipped from V and 1 base from J, the junction kept 14 bases outside the gene matches. The CDR3 contains 17 residues. The DNA for the CDR3 is TGTGCCAGCAATATCCGACAGGGGAGGTTCCCGAACACTGAAGCTTTCTTT. This encodes CASNIRQGRFPNTEAFF.

For this clonotype: A read error may account for a junction end that differs from germline. This chain connects TRBV4-2 to TRBJ2-5; a possible D gene is TRBD1 (5 bases). From germline, CDR1 is LGHNA and CDR2 YNFKEQ. This CDR3 has 12 residues. The CDR3 loop is CASNQGAETQNF. Written as DNA, the CDR3 is TGTGCCAGCAACCAAGGGGCCGAGACCCAGAACTTC.

This chain uses TRBV11-2 with TRBJ1-4, with unresolved D. Per the germline V gene, CDR1 is SGHAT and CDR2 is FQNNGV. This CDR3 has 15 residues. CDR3 sequence: CVNSLDGFASEKLFF. The CDR3 DNA is TGTGTCAACAGCTTAGACGGGTTCGCTAGTGAAAAACTGTTTTTT.

A remark on this clonotype: The junction and the germline gene differ at one end; a read error may be behind it. The V call is TRBV6-5, the J call TRBJ1-1, with D perhaps TRBD1 (6 bases). The CDR3 is 13 residues long. The germline CDR1 and CDR2 sequences are MNHEY and SVGAGI. The DNA for the CDR3 is TGTGCCAGAAGTATACAGGGTGTGACTGAAGCTCTCTTT. Its protein is CARSIQGVTEALF.

On this clonotype: The junction differs from germline at one of its ends, possibly a read error. The genes are TRBV6-6 and TRBJ2-1; 8 bases align to TRBD2. The CDR3 has 16 residues. The germline V gene has CDR1 MNHNY and CDR2 SVGAGI (reference sequence). In DNA form, the CDR3 reads TGTGCAAGCAGTTACCCCATTAGCGGGATAGCGAATGAACAGTTCTTC. This encodes CASSYPISGIANEQFF.

The chain couples TRBV29-1 to TRBJ1-1, with TRBD1 as a possible D gene (5 bases). CDR1 is SQVTM and CDR2 is ANQGSEA in the germline V gene. The CDR3 runs 13 residues. The V and J ends lost 4 bases and 4 bases respectively, with 13 bases between them. CDR3 DNA: TGCAGCGTTGGAGGGGCTGGGATCACTGAAGCTTTCTTT. Amino acids: CSVGGAGITEAFF.

A note on this clonotype: The conserved final phenylalanine or tryptophan is absent from the CDR3, which likely points to a read error. The DNA is left out, because the CDR3 cannot be placed on it with certainty; the CDR3 is given as TCRdb lists it. The chain is built from TRBV4-2 and TRBJ2-5. The CDR3 is 13 residues long, ends included. Germline CDR1 LGHNA, CDR2 YNFKEQ. CDR3: CVSSQEPTETHYI.

Comments on this clonotype: One junction end disagrees with the germline gene, perhaps due to a read error. The chain joins TRBV7-9 to TRBJ1-1, with D perhaps TRBD1 (6 bases). CDR1 is SEHNR and CDR2 is FQNEAQ in the germline V gene (reference sequence). The CDR3 contains 13 residues. CDR3 residues: CAGSLGQGSEAYF. The DNA of the CDR3 is TGTGCCGGCAGCTTAGGTCAGGGGTCGGAAGCTTACTTT.

Comment on this clonotype: This may arise from a read error, as a much more abundant clone is one base away. V is TRBV2 and J is TRBJ2-2, with 10 bases identical to TRBD2. The CDR3 is 16 amino acids. After removal of 8 bases from V and 2 bases from J, the junction contained 8 bases not matched to a gene. CDR1 and CDR2 from the germline V gene are SNHLY and FYNNEI. In DNA, the CDR3 is TGTGCCAGCGCGAGGCTAGCGGGGGAAAACACCGGGGAGCTGTTTTTT. It encodes CASARLAGENTGELFF.

In the case of this clonotype: This sequence may be a read error, since a much larger clone differs from it by one base. The V call is TRBV11-2, the J call TRBJ1-1, with a tentative D call TRBD1 (5 bases). Per the germline V gene, CDR1 is SGHAT and CDR2 is FQNNGV. Between the trimmed V and J ends, which lost 7 bases and 13 bases, there was a span of 22 bases. The CDR3 is 13 amino acids. Here the CDR3 reads CASTLTASTEDFF. The CDR3 DNA reads as TGTGCCAGCACCCTGACAGCGAGCACTGAGGATTTCTTT.

Comments on this clonotype: The junction and the germline gene differ at one end; a read error may be behind it. The chain carries TRBV29-1 and TRBJ2-3; D is ambiguous. This CDR3 has 12 amino acids. Looked up from germline, CDR1 is SQVTM and CDR2 is ANQGSEA. Written as DNA, the CDR3 is TGCTGCGTTGGGCAGGAAGGCAATACGCAATATTTT. Protein: CCVGQEGNTQYF.